This TCR beta chain derives from a study of T cell clonality in common variable immunodeficiency. Study observations and caveats: CVID subjects had higher TCRbeta clonality than healthy controls, most marked in about a third.

The method was immunoSEQ multiplex PCR; TCRdb's version includes in-frame clones alone and lacks a portion of them. This sample carries under 45,000 clones and no singletons, and 3.5% to 4.5% goes to the top ten. In germline, CDR1 is KGHSH, CDR2 LQKENI. The CDR3 sequence is 14 residues long. About this clone itself: Its specificity is not known. The read stops 3 residues short of the end of the CDR3; the missing end is completed from the germline J gene.

Sequences were obtained from peripheral blood mononuclear cells. The chain couples TRBV18 to TRBJ2-4; D is unresolved. The sequence was obtained from a person between 18 and 69 years old in good health. The CDR3 sequence: CASSPQEANYGQYF. Partial CDR3 DNA: TGTGCCAGCTCACCACAGGAAGCTAACTATGGT.